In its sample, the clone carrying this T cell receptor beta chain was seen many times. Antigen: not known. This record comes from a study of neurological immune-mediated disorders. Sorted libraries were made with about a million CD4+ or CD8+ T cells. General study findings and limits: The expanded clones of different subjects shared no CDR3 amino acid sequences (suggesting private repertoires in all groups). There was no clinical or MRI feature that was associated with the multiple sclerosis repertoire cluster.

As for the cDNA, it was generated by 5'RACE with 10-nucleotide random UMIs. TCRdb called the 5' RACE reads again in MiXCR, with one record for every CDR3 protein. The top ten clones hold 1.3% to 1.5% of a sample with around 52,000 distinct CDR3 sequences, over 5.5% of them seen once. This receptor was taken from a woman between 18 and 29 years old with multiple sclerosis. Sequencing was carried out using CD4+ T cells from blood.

The CDR3, as DNA: TGCAGTGCTACGTCCTTAGGGCAGCCCCAGCATTTT. It translates to CSATSLGQPQHF. This chain links TRBV20-1 with TRBJ1-5, with D uncertain. The CDR3 totals 12 residues. Trimming removed 4 bases at V and 7 bases at J, with 11 bases between. Germline CDR1 is DFQATT and CDR2 is SNEGSKA (reference sequence).